One and the same sample provided the 11 T cell receptor beta chains below, sequenced in a study of blood T cells in healthy people across ages. A sample-barcoded 5' primer and a J-beta primer mix were used in a second PCR of roughly 6 to 11 cycles. TCRdb re-called the 5' RACE reads with MiXCR, one entry per CDR3 protein. The table has under 2 million distinct CDR3 sequences, approximately 32% seen once. The sequencing input was blood. These receptors all stem from a woman aged 30 to 39 in good health.

The CDR3 protein is CASSLGRGGELFF. CDR3 bases: TGTGCCAGCAGTTTAGGACGGGGCGGGGAGCTGTTTTTT. The V gene is TRBV27, the J gene TRBJ2-2; possibly TRBD2 for D (5 bases). From germline, CDR1 is MNHEY and CDR2 SMNVEV (reference sequence). The CDR3 has 13 residues. The V and J ends lost 2 bases and 7 bases respectively, with 8 bases between them.

Concerning this clonotype itself: The conserved phenylalanine or tryptophan is not found at the CDR3 terminus, so this likely reflects a read error. This rearrangement joins TRBV12-3 or TRBV12-4 to TRBJ1-2; TRBD1 is a possible D gene (5 bases). V was pared by 5 bases and J by 5 bases, with 12 bases between. This CDR3 contains 13 residues. CDR3 sequence: CASSAGTEYGYTC. DNA for the CDR3: TGTGCCAGCAGTGCCGGGACGGAGTATGGCTACACCTGC.

The chain recombines TRBV10-3 with TRBJ2-5, with TRBD2 identical over 7 bases. The CDR3 is 14 amino acids. The V gene end was trimmed by 4 bases and the J gene end by 5 bases; junction bases not matched to a gene: 7. Germline V gene lookup returns CDR1 ENHRY and CDR2 SYGVKD. Here the CDR3 reads CAISVRGAGETQYF. The CDR3 DNA reads as TGTGCCATCAGTGTAAGAGGAGCGGGGGAGACCCAGTACTTC.

There are a few counts of this clonotype. The chain joins TRBV29-1 to TRBJ2-1; 9 bases map to TRBD1. This CDR3 contains 16 residues. Per the germline V gene, CDR1 is SQVTM and CDR2 is ANQGSEA. Trimming cost V 0 bases and J 4 bases; bases outside gene matches: 7. For the CDR3, the DNA is TGCAGCGTTGAAGAGGGACCCGGGACAGGGTACAATGAGCAGTTCTTC. Its protein is CSVEEGPGTGYNEQFF.

In this sample, this clonotype turned up a few times. The chain links TRBV28 to TRBJ2-7; TRBD1 matches at 7 bases. The V segment lost 5 bases and the J segment 0 bases; nucleotides outside the gene matches: 10. CDR1 is MDHEN and CDR2 is SYDVKM in the germline V gene. The CDR3 totals 16 residues. In DNA form, the CDR3 reads TGTGCCAGCAGTCCCGGGACAGACTCTCGCTCCTACGAGCAGTACTTC. This encodes CASSPGTDSRSYEQYF.

The CDR3 DNA is TGCAGTGCTGCCAGGGGTACAGGCTCACCCCTCCACTTT. Amino acid sequence: CSAARGTGSPLHF. V is TRBV20-1 and J is TRBJ1-6; D may be TRBD1 (6 bases). This CDR3 is built from 13 residues. V dropped 5 bases and J dropped 10 bases, with 15 bases sitting between them. Germline CDR1 reads DFQATT; CDR2 reads SNEGSKA (reference sequence).

This clonotype was observed a handful of times. The chain uses TRBV29-1 and TRBJ2-2, with 8 bases identical to TRBD1. Germline V lookup: CDR1 SQVTM, CDR2 ANQGSEA. The CDR3 has 13 residues. V shed 7 bases, J shed 6 bases, and the junction held 7 bases outside the gene matches. The CDR3, as DNA: TGCAGCGCGGAGACAGGGGTGGCCGGGGAGCTGTTTTTT. Its protein product is CSAETGVAGELFF.

The V gene is TRBV12-3 or TRBV12-4, the J gene TRBJ1-5; no firm D call. This CDR3 comprises 14 residues. Trimming removed 3 bases from V and 0 bases from J, with 6 bases in between. The CDR3 spells CASSFTDSNQPQHF. The CDR3 DNA follows: TGTGCCAGCAGTTTTACAGATAGCAATCAGCCCCAGCATTTT.

The table lists this clonotype with a few counts. This chain joins TRBV4-1 and TRBJ2-3, with D tentatively TRBD1 (5 bases). V gave up 3 bases and J gave up 1 base, with 14 bases separating them. The CDR3 has 16 residues. CDR1 and CDR2 from the germline V gene are MGHRA and YSYEKL. The CDR3 region has the DNA TGCGCCAGCAGCCAGAAAGGGGCGGCCGGCACAGATACGCAGTATTTT. It is translated as CASSQKGAAGTDTQYF.

The genes are TRBV7-8 and TRBJ2-3; D assignment may be TRBD1 or TRBD2 (5 bases each). This CDR3 spans 16 amino acids. CDR1 is SGHVS, CDR2 FQNEAQ, per germline. V was trimmed by 4 bases and J by 2 bases, leaving 16 bases between them. CDR3 residues: CASSSEGPSPTDTQYF. The CDR3 nucleotides read TGTGCCAGCAGCTCAGAGGGACCTTCTCCCACAGATACGCAGTATTTT.

The J gene is TRBJ2-7, the V gene TRBV12-3 or TRBV12-4, with TRBD1 as a possible D gene (5 bases). V lost 3 bases to trimming and J lost 8 bases, with 17 bases between them. The CDR3 sequence is 14 residues long. CDR3 bases: TGTGCCAGCAGTTTGGTACCCCCTCAGGGCAAGCAGTACTTC. As protein: CASSLVPPQGKQYF.